The clone carrying this TCR beta chain came up many times. Its antigen is as yet unknown. The data are from a study of human T cells and chemical hapten exposure. Study summary: Slight volume differences across pooled libraries mainly accounted for varying per-sample TCR yields.

It was unfractionated whole blood from which total RNA was extracted. It was the library that attached unique molecular identifiers to individual cDNA molecules. Original analysis: A per-sample median of about 100,000 TCRs was observed, with counts ranging from about 20,000 to 750,000. Each CDR3 protein is one row after TCRdb ran MiXCR on the reads. For this entry, the V and J calls and clone size follow TCRdb and not the study's own pipeline. The sample records roughly 120,000 distinct CDR3 sequences, more than 8.5% being singletons. V lost 3 bases, J lost 9 bases, and 9 bases lay in between. The CDR3 consists of 11 residues. CDR1 and CDR2 (germline): SGHRS, YFSETQ. Study-level results: The number of TCRs over 1 in 1000 frequency stayed unchanged after DPC.

This TCR derives from a human donor in good health. Some clones in this sample may be carry-over from other donors' samples. The chain joins TRBV5-1 to TRBJ1-2, with unresolved D. The specimen sequenced was whole blood. CDR3 nucleotides: TGCGCCAGCAGCTCTTCCGATCGCTACACCTTC. The encoded protein is CASSSSDRYTF. The variable domain in full, completed from reference TRBV5-1 and TRBJ1-2, reads KAGVTQTPRYLIKTRGQQVTLSCSPISGHRSVSWYQQTPGQGLQFLFEYFSETQRNKGNFPGRFSGRQFSNSRSEMNVSTLELGDSALYLCASSSSDRYTFGSGTRLTVV.